This T cell receptor (beta chain) is from a study of OX40 agonist ivuxolimab in advanced cancers. Repertoires were generated with immunoSEQ multiplex PCR, while TCRdb's copy carries only in-frame clones and drops some. The repertoire has some 28,000 clones, over 60% of them found once; the top ten carry about 15%. Of note for this clone: The antigen is not known.

Whole-study results and caveats: Clonal expansion from baseline to week 6 occurred in both CD4+ and CD8+ T cells. The study found among the lowest clonal expansion in partial responders at 0.1-3.0 mg/kg. The study did not work out the antigen specificity of the expanded peripheral T cells. Certain nonresponders additionally had low normalized T-cell clonal expansion.

The source of this sequence is an adult with an advanced solid tumor such as melanoma, head and neck, liver or kidney cancer. The material was CD4+ or CD8+ T cells sorted from blood, obtained in a trial of the OX40 agonist ivuxolimab.

CDR3 sequence (DNA): TGCGCCAGCAGCCTCCACGGGCAGGCCAACTCCTACGAGCAGTACTTC. Translated, it gives CASSLHGQANSYEQYF. This sequence joins TRBV4-1 and TRBJ2-7; D call uncertain. The CDR3 length is 16 residues. CDR1 and CDR2 from the germline V gene are MGHRA and YSYEKL. Trimming left V 4 bases short and J 0 bases short, with 16 bases between.